The present T cell receptor beta chain was sequenced within a study of graft-versus-host responses after intestinal transplantation. In the study overall: Isolated intestinal, liver-intestinal, or multivisceral transplants were what recipients had. Tacrolimus plus steroids were given to all recipients for approximately three years, preceded by anti-thymocyte globulin induction. Study-wide findings and caveats: The recipient marrow held GvH clones, and some of them showed up first in ileum or blood.

Assay used: immunoSEQ multiplex PCR; TCRdb lists only in-frame clones, some missing. The sample carries roughly 53,000 clones, less than 95% recorded once. In the case of this clone: Its antigen is not identified.

The input for sequencing was PBMCs, taken 650 to 680 days after intestinal transplant. The TCR comes from a human patient who received an intestinal transplant, so some T cells may come from the graft donor.

CDR3 sequence (DNA): TGTGCCAGCAGCCACGCCTCAACCGGGACAGGTGAGCAGTTCTTC. It translates to CASSHASTGTGEQFF. The rearrangement uses TRBV11-2 and TRBJ2-1, with TRBD1 matching 8 bases. The CDR3 spans 15 residues. The germline CDR1 and CDR2 sequences are SGHAT and FQNNGV. The V segment lost 5 bases and the J segment 9 bases; nucleotides outside the gene matches: 12.